These 4 T cell receptor beta chains were all obtained from the same sample, sequenced in a study of cytomegalovirus exposure and HLA in healthy donors. PCR amplification relied on 60 Vbeta primers (plus 13 Jbeta primers). The table came from immunoSEQ multiplex PCR; TCRdb's copy has only in-frame clones and leaves some out. The sample has 100,000 or so clones, 69% seen once; the top ten hold approximately 3%. Source material: PBMCs. The receptors shown here come from a young man in good health and CMV-seronegative.

This rearrangement joins TRBV2 to TRBJ2-4, with 9 bases matching TRBD1. The CDR3 is made up of 17 amino acids. CDR1 and CDR2 (germline): SNHLY, FYNNEI. J was trimmed by 5 bases and V by 0 bases; bases with no gene match: 8. The CDR3 region is CASSEAQGQGVENIQYF. CDR3 sequence (DNA): TGTGCCAGCAGTGAAGCGCAGGGACAGGGAGTCGAAAACATTCAGTACTTC.

The chain combines TRBV9 with TRBJ2-2; no clear D gene. With 3 bases removed from V and 8 bases from J, the gap between germline ends came to 5 bases. CDR1 and CDR2 from the germline V gene are SGDLS and YYNGEE. This CDR3 region has 11 residues. The CDR3 here is CASSAGGELFF. The DNA of the CDR3 is TGTGCCAGCAGCGCGGGTGGGGAGCTGTTTTTT.

The chain carries TRBV7-2 and TRBJ1-2; D remains ambiguous. The length of the CDR3 is 12 residues. Trimming removed 3 bases from V and 5 bases from J, with 7 bases in between. Germline-derived CDR1 and CDR2 are SGHTA and FQGNSA. The DNA of the CDR3 is TGTGCCAGCAGCTTCTCTCAGTATGGCTACACCTTC. It specifies CASSFSQYGYTF.

This sequence joins TRBV2 and TRBJ2-1; 15 bases match TRBD2. Germline loops: CDR1 SNHLY, CDR2 FYNNEI. This CDR3 comprises 18 residues. The V gene end was trimmed by 8 bases and the J gene end by 0 bases; junction bases not matched to a gene: 8. The CDR3 bases are TGTGCCAGCGGTAGGACTAGCGGGAGGGTTTTCTCCTACAATGAGCAGTTCTTC. Protein product: CASGRTSGRVFSYNEQFF.